The 20 T cell receptor beta chains given below trace back to one sample, sequenced in a study of blood T cell repertoires in COVID-19. Produced via immunoSEQ multiplex PCR; TCRdb's table is partial and in-frame only. The sample carries about 140,000 clones, around 86% recorded once. Sequenced sample: peripheral blood. These receptors came from a human donor in a cohort sampled during active COVID-19.

The chain couples TRBV5-1 to TRBJ2-3; 7 bases are shared with TRBD2. Germline CDR1 is SGHRS and CDR2 is YFSETQ. The CDR3 totals 14 residues. The trim removed 3 bases at V and 6 bases at J, leaving 7 bases unmatched. The CDR3 region has the DNA TGCGCCAGCAGCTCGGGACTACCCCGGGATACGCAGTATTTT. This sequence encodes CASSSGLPRDTQYF.

The rearrangement joins TRBV18 to TRBJ1-4; 8 positions agree with TRBD1. The CDR3 covers 15 residues. V dropped 5 bases and J dropped 7; count of bases not matched to a gene: 9. The germline gives CDR1 KGHSH, CDR2 LQKENI. The CDR3 region is CASSSRQGTGEKLFF. As DNA, the CDR3 is TGTGCCAGCTCATCAAGGCAGGGGACAGGTGAAAAACTGTTTTTT.

This chain connects TRBV11-3 to TRBJ2-3; weak D call: TRBD1 (6 bases). Trimming left V 3 bases short and J 5 bases short, with 9 bases between. The CDR3 has 13 amino acids. Germline CDR1 and CDR2: SGHNT and YENEEA. In DNA, the CDR3 is TGTGCCAGCAGCTTGCAGGGGAGAGATACGCAGTATTTT. It encodes CASSLQGRDTQYF.

V and J are TRBV7-3 and TRBJ2-7; 8 bases line up with TRBD2. Germline V CDR1 and CDR2: SGHTA, FQGTGA. This CDR3 has 15 amino acids. V was pared by 1 base and J by 2 bases, with 4 bases of the junction left unmatched. CDR3 nucleotide sequence: TGTGCCAGCAGCTTAAATCCAGCGGGAGCCTACGAGCAGTACTTC. As protein: CASSLNPAGAYEQYF.

The chain carries TRBV3-1 (or the pseudogene TRBV3-2) and TRBJ2-1; 11 nucleotides agree with TRBD2. The trim removed 1 base at V and 5 bases at J, leaving 10 bases unmatched. CDR3 length: 18 residues. Germline values: CDR1 LGHDT, CDR2 YNNKEL (reference sequence). CDR3 amino acids: CASSQGISGRGLDNEQFF. The DNA of the CDR3 is TGTGCCAGCAGCCAAGGAATTAGCGGGAGGGGACTTGACAATGAGCAGTTCTTC.

This clone was observed a few times. The rearrangement uses TRBV7-9 and TRBJ2-1, with 14 bases matching TRBD2. The V and J ends lost 6 bases and 4 bases, in that order; junction bases with no gene match: 8. CDR3 length equals 17 residues. CDR1 and CDR2 (germline): SEHNR, FQNEAQ (reference sequence). CDR3 in DNA: TGTGCCAGCAGGCCCAAGACTAGCGGGAGGGGGTACAATGAGCAGTTCTTC. This gives the protein CASRPKTSGRGYNEQFF.

The rearrangement joins TRBV12-3 or TRBV12-4 to TRBJ1-2; 8 bases line up with TRBD1. J gave up 8 bases and V 2 bases, and 4 bases lay outside the gene matches. The CDR3 sequence is 13 residues long. In DNA form, the CDR3 reads TGTGCCAGCAGTTTACAGGGGGCGGGCGGCTACACCTTC. Translated, it gives CASSLQGAGGYTF.

The gene calls are TRBV4-1 and TRBJ2-1, with D possibly TRBD2 on 7 matching bases. The ends were cut back, 3 bases at V and 0 bases at J, with 15 bases in the middle. This CDR3 comprises 17 residues. Looked up from germline, CDR1 is MGHRA and CDR2 is YSYEKL. CDR3 DNA: TGCGCCAGCAGCCAGATTGGTGCGGGGGCCTCCTACAATGAGCAGTTCTTC. It translates to CASSQIGAGASYNEQFF.

The chain carries TRBV4-1 and TRBJ2-3; 12 bases line up with TRBD2. Germline trimming cut 1 base from V and 4 bases from J; bases unmatched to any gene: 3. Germline V lookup: CDR1 MGHRA, CDR2 YSYEKL. This CDR3 region has 16 residues. This chain's CDR3 is CASSQGLAGGADTQYF. CDR3 nucleotide sequence: TGCGCCAGCAGCCAAGGGCTAGCGGGGGGGGCAGATACGCAGTATTTT.

The CDR3 nucleotides read TGTGCCAGCAGCCTCGGGGGACAGATACCCTACGAGCAGTACTTC. It is translated as CASSLGGQIPYEQYF. The chain is built from TRBV28 and TRBJ2-7; tentatively, D is TRBD1 (7 bases). The CDR3 is made up of 15 amino acids. Trimming left V 6 bases short and J 2 bases short, with 17 bases between. Germline V gene data show CDR1 as MDHEN and CDR2 as SYDVKM.

This sequence joins TRBV12-3 or TRBV12-4 and TRBJ1-5, with a tentative D call TRBD1 (5 bases). The CDR3 contains 13 residues. V dropped 6 bases and J dropped 9 bases, with 15 bases sitting between them. The CDR3 DNA is TGTGCCAGCAGACAGACAGTTTCTGGGCCCCAGCATTTT. This gives the protein CASRQTVSGPQHF.

To note about this clone: A read error may account for a junction end that differs from germline. The chain recombines TRBV7-7 with TRBJ2-1, with 9 bases identical to TRBD2. The CDR3 length is 16 residues. Per the germline V gene, CDR1 is SSHAT and CDR2 is FNYEAQ (reference sequence). CDR3 nucleotides: TGTGCTAGCAGCCCAACTCCGGGACTAGCAATAAATGAGCAGTTCTTC. Its translation: CASSPTPGLAINEQFF.

The chain recombines TRBV4-2 with TRBJ1-1; the D gene is possibly TRBD1 (5 bases). The CDR3 loop spans 14 amino acids. The germline V gene has CDR1 LGHNA and CDR2 YNFKEQ. V was shortened by 0 bases and J by 5 bases, with 10 bases between the two germline ends. Here the CDR3 reads CASSQDSRVTEAFF. In DNA, the CDR3 is TGTGCCAGCAGCCAAGATTCCAGGGTGACTGAAGCTTTCTTT.

The chain has TRBV27 and TRBJ2-7, with D maybe TRBD1 (5 bases). V gave up 5 bases and J gave up 0 bases, with 20 bases separating them. The germline V gene encodes CDR1 MNHEY and CDR2 SMNVEV (reference sequence). This CDR3 is built from 17 residues. The CDR3 DNA sequence: TGTGCCAGCAGTCGAGGCAGGGAAGGCCACCCCTCCTACGAGCAGTACTTC. Its translation is CASSRGREGHPSYEQYF.

The CDR3 DNA sequence: TGTGCCAGCAGCGGGGTCACAGATACGCAGTATTTT. Protein product: CASSGVTDTQYF. The rearrangement joins TRBV25-1 to TRBJ2-3; TRBD2 might be the D (5 bases). Per the germline V gene, CDR1 is MGHDK and CDR2 is SYGVNS. Trimming took 6 bases from V and 2 from J, leaving 6 bases between them. CDR3 length equals 12 residues.

The rearrangement uses TRBV2 and TRBJ2-5; 7 nucleotides agree with TRBD1. Germline-derived CDR1 and CDR2 are SNHLY and FYNNEI. V lost 10 bases and J lost 2; bases outside the gene matches: 4. The length of the CDR3 is 12 residues. CDR3 sequence (DNA): TGTGCCACCGGGACAGTTCAAGAGACCCAGTACTTC. Its translation is CATGTVQETQYF.

This sequence joins TRBV7-9 and TRBJ1-2; D may be TRBD1 (5 bases). The CDR3 has 16 residues. Trimming stripped 2 bases from V and 3 bases from J, with 16 bases between. CDR1 and CDR2 (germline): SEHNR, FQNEAQ (reference sequence). In DNA, the CDR3 is TGTGCCAGCAGCTTACTTAGCTCAGGGAGGGACTATGGCTACACCTTC. It specifies CASSLLSSGRDYGYTF.

This clone has only one observation. The chain employs TRBV2 and TRBJ1-1; the D is unclear. In germline, CDR1 is SNHLY, CDR2 FYNNEI. V was pared by 11 bases and J by 9 bases, with 13 bases between. The CDR3 is made up of 10 amino acids. The CDR3: CALRGVKAFF. The CDR3 coding sequence is TGTGCCTTGCGAGGAGTTAAAGCTTTCTTT.

The chain has TRBV19 and TRBJ1-1; D remains unclear. Germline CDR1 and CDR2: LNHDA and SQIVND (reference sequence). Trimming removed 7 bases from V and 0 bases from J, with 9 bases in between. The CDR3 sequence is 13 residues long. The CDR3 DNA reads as TGTGCCAGTATCGACGGGATGAACACTGAAGCTTTCTTT. As protein: CASIDGMNTEAFF.

The CDR3 region has the DNA TGTGCCAGCAGAACAGGGAACACGAACACCGGGGAGCTGTTTTTT. It translates to CASRTGNTNTGELFF. The rearrangement joins TRBV6-5 to TRBJ2-2, with D perhaps TRBD1 (6 bases). Trimming took off 6 bases at V and 0 bases at J, with 11 bases between the two ends. Germline V gene data show CDR1 as MNHEY and CDR2 as SVGAGI. This CDR3 contains 15 residues.